This T cell receptor beta chain comes out of a study of breast tumors, draining lymph nodes, adjacent tissues. This clonotype was seen a single time. Its antigen is currently unknown. Study-wide results and caveats: Tumor TCR diversity was below lymph nodes but above nontumor tissue.

The lymph nodes were axillary draining lymph nodes from breast cancer patients. Using its own MiXCR run on the multiplex PCR reads, TCRdb lists one record per CDR3 protein. The sample yields under 250,000 distinct CDR3 sequences, approximately 29% seen once. This CDR3 is built from 15 residues. With 6 bases clipped from V and 2 bases from J, the junction kept 6 bases outside the gene matches. The sample comprised axillary lymph node tissue. The rearrangement joins TRBV12-3 or TRBV12-4 to TRBJ1-1; 10 positions match TRBD1. This receptor was taken from a female donor with breast cancer. Some clones in this sample may be carry-over from other donors' samples. DNA for the CDR3: TGTGCCAGCAGCCGGGACAGGGGAACCAACACTGAAGCTTTCTTT. It encodes CASSRDRGTNTEAFF.